Described below is a single T cell receptor (beta chain) sequence and its context. Its specificity is unknown. The source of the sample is a study of naive and memory T cell subsets. The study, taken as a whole, reports: TCR counts from RNA may reflect activation-linked expression changes. TCR abundance followed a power law differing between naive and memory subsets.

The beta constant-region primer was an equimolar mix of two oligonucleotides covering TRBC1 and TRBC2. Nested alpha and beta constant-region primers with the SP2 primer drove four PCR rounds on ligated cDNA. Ligation attached a single-stranded oligonucleotide with a 12-nucleotide UMI and the SP2 primer to the cDNA 3' end. Each CDR3 protein is one row after TCRdb ran MiXCR on the UMI-ligation and nested PCR reads. The table lists some 110,000 distinct CDR3 sequences, just over 35% of them singletons. Trimming shortened V by 2 bases and J by 1 base, and 14 bases separated the two germline ends. The CDR3 contains 16 residues. Looked up from germline, CDR1 is MNHNY and CDR2 is SVGAGI (reference sequence).

The chain has TRBV6-6 and TRBJ1-2, with D perhaps matching TRBD1 (5 bases). This sequence originates from a human donor in good health. The sample taken for sequencing was central memory CD4+ T cells from blood. In nucleotides, the CDR3 is TGTGCCAGCAGTTACCGCAGACAGTACCTTAACTATGGCTACACCTTC. Amino acid sequence: CASSYRRQYLNYGYTF.